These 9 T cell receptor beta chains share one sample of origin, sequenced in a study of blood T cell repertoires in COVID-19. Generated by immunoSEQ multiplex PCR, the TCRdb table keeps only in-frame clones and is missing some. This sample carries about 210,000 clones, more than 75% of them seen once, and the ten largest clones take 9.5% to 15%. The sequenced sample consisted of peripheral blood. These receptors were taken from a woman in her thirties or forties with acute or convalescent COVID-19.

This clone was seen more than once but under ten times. The CDR3 DNA sequence: TGTGCCAGCAGTTACGGTGTAGTACTAGCGGGGGATCGGCAGTTCTTC. Residues: CASSYGVVLAGDRQFF. The J gene is TRBJ2-1, the V gene TRBV6-5, with 11 bases that match TRBD2. The V gene end was trimmed by 2 bases and the J gene end by 12 bases; junction bases not matched to a gene: 12. The CDR3 covers 16 residues. The germline V gene has CDR1 MNHEY and CDR2 SVGAGI.

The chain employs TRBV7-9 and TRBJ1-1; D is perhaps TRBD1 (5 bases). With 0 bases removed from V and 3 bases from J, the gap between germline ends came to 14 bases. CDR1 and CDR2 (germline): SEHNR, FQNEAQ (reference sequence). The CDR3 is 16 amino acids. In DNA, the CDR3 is TGTGCCAGCAGCTTAGCGCGGGGGAAAATAGACACTGAAGCTTTCTTT. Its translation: CASSLARGKIDTEAFF.

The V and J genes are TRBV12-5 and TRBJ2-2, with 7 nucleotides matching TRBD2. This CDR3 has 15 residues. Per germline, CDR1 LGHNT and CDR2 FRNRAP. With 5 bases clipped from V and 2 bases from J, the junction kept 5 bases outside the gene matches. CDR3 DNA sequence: TGTGCTAGTGGTCCCGGACTAGGAAACACCGGGGAGCTGTTTTTT. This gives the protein CASGPGLGNTGELFF.

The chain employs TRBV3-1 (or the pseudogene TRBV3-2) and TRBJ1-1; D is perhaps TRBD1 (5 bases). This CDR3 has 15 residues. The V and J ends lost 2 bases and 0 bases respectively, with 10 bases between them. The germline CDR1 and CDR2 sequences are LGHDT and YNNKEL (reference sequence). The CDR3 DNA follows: TGTGCCAGCAGCCAAAATAAGGGGCTGAACACTGAAGCTTTCTTT. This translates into CASSQNKGLNTEAFF.

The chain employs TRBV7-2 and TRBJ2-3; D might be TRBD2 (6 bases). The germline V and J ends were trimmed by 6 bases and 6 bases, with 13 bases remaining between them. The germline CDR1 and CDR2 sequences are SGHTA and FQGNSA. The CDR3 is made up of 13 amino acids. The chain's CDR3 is CASRGGAHDTQYF. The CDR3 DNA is TGTGCCAGCAGGGGGGGAGCTCATGATACGCAGTATTTT.

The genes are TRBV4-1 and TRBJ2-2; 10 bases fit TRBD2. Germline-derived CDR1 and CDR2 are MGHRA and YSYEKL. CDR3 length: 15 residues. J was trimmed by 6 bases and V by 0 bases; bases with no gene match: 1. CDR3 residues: CASSQETSGPGELFF. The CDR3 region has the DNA TGCGCCAGCAGCCAAGAGACTAGCGGGCCCGGGGAGCTGTTTTTT.

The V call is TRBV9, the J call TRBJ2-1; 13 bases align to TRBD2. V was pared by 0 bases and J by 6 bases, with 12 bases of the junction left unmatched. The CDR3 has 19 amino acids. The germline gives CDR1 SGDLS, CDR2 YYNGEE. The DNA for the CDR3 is TGTGCCAGCAGCGTAGGGACTAGCGGGAGCCCCGCGAGGCCCAATGAGCAGTTCTTC. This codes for CASSVGTSGSPARPNEQFF.

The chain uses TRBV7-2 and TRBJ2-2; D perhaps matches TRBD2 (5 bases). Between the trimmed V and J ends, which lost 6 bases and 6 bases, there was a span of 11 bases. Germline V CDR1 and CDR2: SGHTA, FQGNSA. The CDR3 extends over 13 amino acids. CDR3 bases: TGTGCCAGCAGTTCCCTAGCATCCGGGGAGCTGTTTTTT. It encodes CASSSLASGELFF.

This CDR3 reads CASSEGDRTYSPLHF. CDR3 coding DNA: TGTGCCAGCAGTGAAGGGGACAGGACCTATTCACCCCTCCACTTT. The chain uses TRBV6-1 and TRBJ1-6; 8 positions match TRBD1. J was trimmed by 8 bases and V by 1 base; bases with no gene match: 4. Germline CDR1 is MNHNS and CDR2 is SASEGT. The CDR3 consists of 15 residues.